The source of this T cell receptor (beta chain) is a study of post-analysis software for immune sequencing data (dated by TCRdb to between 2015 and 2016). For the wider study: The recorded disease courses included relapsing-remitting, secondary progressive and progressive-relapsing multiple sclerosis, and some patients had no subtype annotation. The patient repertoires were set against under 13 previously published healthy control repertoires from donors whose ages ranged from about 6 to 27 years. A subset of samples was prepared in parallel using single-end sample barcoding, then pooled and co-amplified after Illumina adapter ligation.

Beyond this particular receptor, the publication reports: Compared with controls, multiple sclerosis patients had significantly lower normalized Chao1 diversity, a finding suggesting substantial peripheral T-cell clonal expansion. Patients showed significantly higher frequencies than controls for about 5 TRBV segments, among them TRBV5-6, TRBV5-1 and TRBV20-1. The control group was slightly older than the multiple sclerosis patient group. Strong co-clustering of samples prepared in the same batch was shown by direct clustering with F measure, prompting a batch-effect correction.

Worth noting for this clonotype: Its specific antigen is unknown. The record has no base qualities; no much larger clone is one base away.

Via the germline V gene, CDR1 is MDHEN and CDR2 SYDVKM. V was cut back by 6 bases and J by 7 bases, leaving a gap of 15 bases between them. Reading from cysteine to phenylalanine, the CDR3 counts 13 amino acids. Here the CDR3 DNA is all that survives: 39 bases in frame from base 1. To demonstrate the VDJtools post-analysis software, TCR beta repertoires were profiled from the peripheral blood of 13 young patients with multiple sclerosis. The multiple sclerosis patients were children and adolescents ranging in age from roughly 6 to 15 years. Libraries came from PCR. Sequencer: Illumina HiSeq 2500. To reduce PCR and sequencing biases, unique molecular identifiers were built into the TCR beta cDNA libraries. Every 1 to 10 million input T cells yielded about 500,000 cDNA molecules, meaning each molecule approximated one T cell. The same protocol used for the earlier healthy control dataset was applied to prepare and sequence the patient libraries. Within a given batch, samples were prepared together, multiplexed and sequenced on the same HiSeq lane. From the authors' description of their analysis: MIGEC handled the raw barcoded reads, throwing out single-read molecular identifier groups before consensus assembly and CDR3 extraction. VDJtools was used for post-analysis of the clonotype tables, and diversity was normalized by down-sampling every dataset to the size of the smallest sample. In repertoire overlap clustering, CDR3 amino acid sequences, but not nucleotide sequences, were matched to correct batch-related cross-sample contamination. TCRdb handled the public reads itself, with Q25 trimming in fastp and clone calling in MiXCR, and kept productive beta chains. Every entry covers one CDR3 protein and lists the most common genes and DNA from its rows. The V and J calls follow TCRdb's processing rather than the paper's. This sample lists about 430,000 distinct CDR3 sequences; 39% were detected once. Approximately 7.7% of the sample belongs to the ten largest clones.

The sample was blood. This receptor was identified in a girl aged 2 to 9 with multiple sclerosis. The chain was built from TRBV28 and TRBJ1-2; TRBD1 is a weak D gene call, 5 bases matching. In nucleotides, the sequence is TGTGCCAGCAGGAACCCAGGGAAGGGTGGCTACACCTTC. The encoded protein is CASRNPGKGGYTF.